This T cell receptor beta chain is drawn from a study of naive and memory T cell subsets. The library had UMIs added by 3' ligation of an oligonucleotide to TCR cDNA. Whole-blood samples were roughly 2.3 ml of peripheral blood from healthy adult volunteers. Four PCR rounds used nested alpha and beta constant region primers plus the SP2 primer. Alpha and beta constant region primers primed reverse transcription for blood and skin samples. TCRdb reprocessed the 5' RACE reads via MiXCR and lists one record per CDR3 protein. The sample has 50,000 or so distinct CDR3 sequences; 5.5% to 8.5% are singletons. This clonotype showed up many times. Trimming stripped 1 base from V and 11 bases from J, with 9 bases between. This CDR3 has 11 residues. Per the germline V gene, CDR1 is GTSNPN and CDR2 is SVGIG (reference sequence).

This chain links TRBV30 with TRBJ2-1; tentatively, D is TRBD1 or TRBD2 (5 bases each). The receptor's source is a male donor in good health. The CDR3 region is CAWSAEDKQFF. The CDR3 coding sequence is TGTGCCTGGAGTGCGGAGGACAAGCAGTTCTTC.